The entry below gives a single TCR beta chain sequence along with its context. Its specificity is not known. CDR1 is SGHAT, CDR2 FQNNGV, per germline. V was pared by 5 bases and J by 9 bases, with 14 bases of the junction left unmatched. CDR3 size: 16 residues. CD4+ cells yielded CD45RA+ naive and CD45RA-negative memory subsets. The data stem from a study of shared clonotypes between healthy human individuals. General study results and limits: Only a few donors were included, so the genetic and exposure-history diversity represented was limited.

Clones were read by immunoSEQ multiplex PCR, and TCRdb kept only the in-frame ones, dropping some. Among more than 2,000,000 clones listed, approximately 90% were seen once. The receptor comes from a man between 18 and 35 years old in good health. The sequencing input was naive CD4+ T cells sorted from blood. Specified subset: CD45RA+ positively selected. The chain uses TRBV11-2 and TRBJ2-1; 9 bases map to TRBD1. CDR3 sequence: CASSPQGQGFTSEQFF. The DNA for the CDR3 is TGTGCCAGCAGCCCGCAGGGACAGGGATTTACCAGTGAGCAGTTCTTC.